This record looks at one TCR beta chain sequence and its context. This clone occurred once. Which antigen it targets is not known. Per-base quality was not reported, and no clone a single base away is much larger than it. The CDR3 numbers 14 residues from cysteine through phenylalanine. Of all the DNA, just the CDR3 is kept, 42 bases in frame from base 1. V lost 5 bases and J lost 6 bases; the stretch between them is 16 bases long. The germline V gene sets CDR1 to SGHTA and CDR2 to FQGTGA. Patients with autoimmune disease history or receiving systemic immunosuppression were excluded from the trial. Peripheral blood for TCR sequencing was collected from all dose cohorts at baseline, on cycle 4 day 1, and on cycle 7 day 1. The samples were taken from a phase I, first-in-human, multicenter, open-label dose-escalation trial of ivuxolimab. The trial enrolled adults with locally advanced or metastatic head and neck squamous cell, hepatocellular, melanoma or renal cell carcinoma. Before TCR sequencing, CD4+ T cells and CD8+ T cells from peripheral blood were sorted into separate populations.

This entry belongs to a study of OX40 agonist ivuxolimab in advanced cancers. In the study overall: Ivuxolimab was a fully human IgG2 agonistic monoclonal antibody targeting the costimulatory receptor OX40 (CD134). Intravenous ivuxolimab was administered to patients every 2 weeks at six dose levels: 0.01, 0.1, 0.3, 1.5, 3 and 10 mg/kg. Among the roughly 52 dose-escalation patients, approximately 20 had hepatocellular carcinoma, around 15 melanoma, 9 renal cell carcinoma and 9 head and neck cancer. A male proportion of around 80% and a mean age of 60 years, ranging from about 23 to 90, were recorded for the dose-escalation cohort. Patients were allowed to have had prior anti-PD-1, anti-PD-L1 or anti-CTLA-4 therapy, and approximately 39% of the dose-escalation patients had been treated with checkpoint inhibitors. Partial responses occurred in three dose-escalation patients: two with cutaneous melanoma and one with hepatocellular carcinoma. The point of sequencing TCRbeta in the periphery was to test whether ivuxolimab changed TCR sequence diversity and drove clonal T-cell expansion. The paper covers the monotherapy dose-escalation part of the phase I ivuxolimab trial, which included N = 52 patients. The investigation overall reported the following: After ivuxolimab, expanded clones were on average more numerous among CD8+ T cells than among CD4+ T cells. At doses of 0.1 to 3.0 mg/kg, clonal expansion of both CD4+ and CD8+ blood T cells was observed from baseline to week 6. The antigen specificity of the peripheral T cells that underwent clonal expansion was not determined. In the 0.1-3.0 mg/kg groups, partial responders had among the lowest normalized peripheral clonal expansion, particularly in CD8+ T cells. Low levels of normalized T-cell clonal expansion were also shown by some nonresponding patients.

Genomic DNA was extracted from sorted cells for sequencing of the TCRbeta CDR3 region. TCRbeta CDR3 regions were sequenced using the immunoSEQ Assay. The table was pulled from immuneACCESS by TCRdb, which kept in-frame rearrangements only. Such tables lose some clones; where checked, under half of the loss comes from unresolved V genes, and the rest has no known cause. The sample table records some 18,000 clones; about 71% of these occur just once. Of the sample, about 17% falls within the top ten clones. The sample in question was CD4+ or CD8+ T cells sorted from blood, obtained in a trial of the OX40 agonist ivuxolimab. Recombination joined TRBV7-3 with TRBJ1-1; no D gene call is confident. The clonotype originates from an adult with an advanced solid tumor such as melanoma, head and neck, liver or kidney cancer. The sequence in DNA is TGTGCCAGCAGCGAAACACTAAACGGCGCTGAAGCTTTCTTT. Translated, it reads CASSETLNGAEAFF. Supplemented by the reference TRBV7-3 and TRBJ1-1 proteins around the CDR3, the complete variable domain is GAGVSQTPSNKVTEKGKYVELRCDPISGHTALYWYRQSLGQGPEFLIYFQGTGAADDSGLPNDRFFAVRPEGSVSTLKIQRTERGDSAVYLCASSETLNGAEAFFGQGTRLTVV.